The source of this T cell receptor (beta chain) is a study of T cells in Graves' hyperthyroidism and ophthalmopathy. Background on the study: Peripheral blood was drawn at first diagnosis, prior to all treatment.

There are 17 residues in the CDR3. The V segment lost 7 bases and the J segment 5 bases; nucleotides outside the gene matches: 15. Germline CDR1 is SGHTA and CDR2 is FQGNSA. RNA transcripts were the template for amplifying TCR beta CDR3 regions. HTBI primers were the set used in a first-round RT-PCR of the TCR CDR3. TCRdb reprocessed the multiplex PCR reads with MiXCR, giving one entry per CDR3 protein. The table lists roughly 500,000 distinct CDR3 sequences, about 14% of them singletons. When hyperthyroidism was first diagnosed, the blood sample was taken, preceding any ophthalmopathy symptoms. Study results and limitations: Most thyroid clonotypes that were expanded above 0.001 also turned up in blood. In the analysis, a 13 V-J model separated ophthalmopathy from stable hyperthyroidism.

This clonotype came up many times. Its antigen is currently unknown. This TCR was sampled from a woman in her twenties or thirties with Graves' hyperthyroidism that later progressed to Graves' ophthalmopathy. The rearrangement joins TRBV7-2 to TRBJ2-5; 11 nucleotides agree with TRBD1. The sample consisted of blood. CDR3 coding DNA: TGTGCCAGCAACAAACCGCGGGACAGGGGGATCGGGGAGACCCAGTACTTC. Its translation: CASNKPRDRGIGETQYF.